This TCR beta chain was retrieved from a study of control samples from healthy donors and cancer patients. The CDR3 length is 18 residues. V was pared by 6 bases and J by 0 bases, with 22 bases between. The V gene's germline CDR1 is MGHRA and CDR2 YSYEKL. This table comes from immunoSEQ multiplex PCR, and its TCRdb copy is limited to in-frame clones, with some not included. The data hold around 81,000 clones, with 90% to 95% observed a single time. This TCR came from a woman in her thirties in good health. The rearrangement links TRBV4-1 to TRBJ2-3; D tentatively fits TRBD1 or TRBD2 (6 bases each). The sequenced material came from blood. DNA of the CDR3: TGCGCCAGCAGGCGTAGGGGGGACCTGGGATCTAGCACAGATACGCAGTATTTT. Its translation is CASRRRGDLGSSTDTQYF.